A selection of T cell receptor beta chains follows, all from one sample in a study of human T cells and chemical hapten exposure. TCRdb re-called the 5' RACE reads with MiXCR, one entry per CDR3 protein. The sample records about 140,000 distinct CDR3 sequences, around 4.4% being singletons. The receptors come from a female donor in good health. CDR3s include the opening cysteine and the closing phenylalanine or tryptophan. The order of the fields is CDR3 DNA, CDR3 protein, D gene, clone size, V gene, J gene. A D gene is named only where the DNA matches it firmly. Clone size is given for some rows only: seen once, a few or many times, or a class if the clone is expanded.

CDR3nt: TGCAGTGCCCTAGGACAGTCCGGGTATGGCTACACCTTC; CDR3aa: CSALGQSGYGYTF; d_gene: NA; abundance: NA; v_gene: TRBV20-1; j_gene: TRBJ1-2
CDR3nt: TGCAGCGTTGAAGATAGGTTAGCGGCAGATACGCAGTATTTT; CDR3aa: CSVEDRLAADTQYF; d_gene: NA; abundance: many; v_gene: TRBV29-1; j_gene: TRBJ2-3
CDR3nt: TGTGCCAGCAGTAAACTAGTGAGGGAGACCCAGTACTTC; CDR3aa: CASSKLVRETQYF; d_gene: NA; abundance: many; v_gene: TRBV6-6; j_gene: TRBJ2-5
CDR3nt: TGCGCCAGCGGAGAACAAAGCGGGGGCACAGATACGCAGTATTTT; CDR3aa: CASGEQSGGTDTQYF; d_gene: TRBD2; abundance: NA; v_gene: TRBV5-1; j_gene: TRBJ2-3
CDR3nt: TGTGCCAGCAGCCGGGATGTCGCGACCCAGTACTTC; CDR3aa: CASSRDVATQYF; d_gene: NA; abundance: few; v_gene: TRBV7-2; j_gene: TRBJ2-5
CDR3nt: TGTGCCAGCAGCCAGACAGGGGGCGGGGAGCTGTTTTTT; CDR3aa: CASSQTGGGELFF; d_gene: TRBD1; abundance: many; v_gene: TRBV3-1; j_gene: TRBJ2-2
CDR3nt: TGTGCCAGCAGCTTCCGACAGAGCAGCGGAGAGTTTTTGGAGCCCCAGCATTTT; CDR3aa: CASSFRQSSGEFLEPQHF; d_gene: NA; abundance: NA; v_gene: TRBV5-4; j_gene: TRBJ1-5
CDR3nt: TGCGCCAGCAGCTCCCGAGCCATAGACCGCATCTATGGCTACACCTTC; CDR3aa: CASSSRAIDRIYGYTF; d_gene: NA; abundance: many; v_gene: TRBV5-1; j_gene: TRBJ1-2
CDR3nt: TGTGCCAGTAGAACGGCTACCTTGAATGGCTACACCTTC; CDR3aa: CASRTATLNGYTF; d_gene: NA; abundance: many; v_gene: TRBV19; j_gene: TRBJ1-2
CDR3nt: TGCAGTGCTAGAGAAACCGGGACAGTCAGTAAGCCCCAGCATTTT; CDR3aa: CSARETGTVSKPQHF; d_gene: TRBD1; abundance: many; v_gene: TRBV20-1; j_gene: TRBJ1-5
CDR3nt: TGTGCCAGCAGCTTAGGGGGCAGGGACGAGCAGTACTTC; CDR3aa: CASSLGGRDEQYF; d_gene: NA; abundance: many; v_gene: TRBV13; j_gene: TRBJ2-7
CDR3nt: TGTGCCAGCAGTCCGTTGACAGTCTCCTACGAGCAGTACTTC; CDR3aa: CASSPLTVSYEQYF; d_gene: NA; abundance: few; v_gene: TRBV12-3/TRBV12-4; j_gene: TRBJ2-7
CDR3nt: TGTGCCAGCAGTGATCAGGGACAGGGGCATGGCTACACCTTC; CDR3aa: CASSDQGQGHGYTF; d_gene: TRBD1; abundance: many; v_gene: TRBV2; j_gene: TRBJ1-2
CDR3nt: TGTGCCAGCAGTAGTAGGGGTATGAACACTGAAGCTTTCTTT; CDR3aa: CASSSRGMNTEAFF; d_gene: NA; abundance: NA; v_gene: TRBV2; j_gene: TRBJ1-1
CDR3nt: TGCGCCAGCAGCTTGGATCCGGGAGTCCGGGAGACCCAGTACTTC; CDR3aa: CASSLDPGVRETQYF; d_gene: NA; abundance: few; v_gene: TRBV5-4; j_gene: TRBJ2-5
CDR3nt: TGTGCCATCAGTTCGGGACAGGCCGCCTACGAGCAGTACTTC; CDR3aa: CAISSGQAAYEQYF; d_gene: TRBD1; abundance: many; v_gene: TRBV10-3; j_gene: TRBJ2-7
CDR3nt: TGTGCCAGCAGTACCTGGGACAGGGACACTGAAGCTTTCTTT; CDR3aa: CASSTWDRDTEAFF; d_gene: TRBD1; abundance: few; v_gene: TRBV12-3/TRBV12-4; j_gene: TRBJ1-1
CDR3nt: TGTGCCAGCAGTTTAAGCGGGGGCCATTCACCCCTCCACTTT; CDR3aa: CASSLSGGHSPLHF; d_gene: NA; abundance: many; v_gene: TRBV12-3/TRBV12-4; j_gene: TRBJ1-6
CDR3nt: TGTGCCAGCAGCACCCTGGGACAAGGGCCAGCTTTCTTT; CDR3aa: CASSTLGQGPAFF; d_gene: NA; abundance: many; v_gene: TRBV11-2; j_gene: TRBJ1-1
CDR3nt: TGTGCCAGCAGCTTGAGCAGACAGGGGCCCTACGAGCAGTACTTC; CDR3aa: CASSLSRQGPYEQYF; d_gene: TRBD1; abundance: many; v_gene: TRBV5-4; j_gene: TRBJ2-7
CDR3nt: TGTGCCAGCAGCTTAAAGGGGTCCTTGTGGATCTATGGCTACACCTTC; CDR3aa: CASSLKGSLWIYGYTF; d_gene: NA; abundance: NA; v_gene: TRBV11-2; j_gene: TRBJ1-2
CDR3nt: TGCGCCAGCAGCCAAGTGCGGGTCAACGCGGTTGGCGAGCAGTTCTTC; CDR3aa: CASSQVRVNAVGEQFF; d_gene: NA; abundance: NA; v_gene: TRBV4-1; j_gene: TRBJ2-1
CDR3nt: TGCAGTGCTAGACTCCCCCAGGGCGGCACAGATACGCAGTATTTT; CDR3aa: CSARLPQGGTDTQYF; d_gene: NA; abundance: many; v_gene: TRBV20-1; j_gene: TRBJ2-3
CDR3nt: TGTGCCAGCTCACCGTGGCCCCCGACAGGAGCCGAGGGGATCGGCTACACCTTC; CDR3aa: CASSPWPPTGAEGIGYTF; d_gene: NA; abundance: NA; v_gene: TRBV18; j_gene: TRBJ1-2
CDR3nt: TGTGCCAGCCTCCCGCGGGGGGGGCCGAACACCGGGGAGCTGTTTTTT; CDR3aa: CASLPRGGPNTGELFF; d_gene: TRBD2; abundance: many; v_gene: TRBV7-2; j_gene: TRBJ2-2
CDR3nt: TGTGCCAGCAGCCTCTTTAGTTCACCCCTCCACTTT; CDR3aa: CASSLFSSPLHF; d_gene: NA; abundance: many; v_gene: TRBV7-2; j_gene: TRBJ1-6
CDR3nt: TGTGCCAGCAGTGAAACTGCGGGGGGTACAGCTTTCTTT; CDR3aa: CASSETAGGTAFF; d_gene: NA; abundance: many; v_gene: TRBV6-1; j_gene: TRBJ1-1
CDR3nt: TGTGCCAGCAGCCCGCGGTCCAGCTCCTATAATTCACCCCTCCACTTT; CDR3aa: CASSPRSSSYNSPLHF; d_gene: NA; abundance: many; v_gene: TRBV11-2; j_gene: TRBJ1-6
CDR3nt: TGTGCCAGCAGCCCGAGGACAGGGACGAATTCACCCCTCCACTTT; CDR3aa: CASSPRTGTNSPLHF; d_gene: TRBD1; abundance: many; v_gene: TRBV7-2; j_gene: TRBJ1-6
CDR3nt: TGTGCCAGCAGCCCCCCGGGACAGAGCACAGATACGCAGTATTTT; CDR3aa: CASSPPGQSTDTQYF; d_gene: TRBD1; abundance: many; v_gene: TRBV6-1; j_gene: TRBJ2-3
CDR3nt: TGTGCCATACGGGAGGGACAGCTATACGAGCAGTACTTC; CDR3aa: CAIREGQLYEQYF; d_gene: NA; abundance: many; v_gene: TRBV10-3; j_gene: TRBJ2-7
CDR3nt: TGTGCCAGCAGCCCTAGCGGGGGGGCCCCAGATACGCAGTATTTT; CDR3aa: CASSPSGGAPDTQYF; d_gene: TRBD2; abundance: many; v_gene: TRBV3-1; j_gene: TRBJ2-3
CDR3nt: TGTGCCACCAGCAGAGAACAGGCAGCAACTAATGAAAAACTGTTTTTT; CDR3aa: CATSREQAATNEKLFF; d_gene: NA; abundance: many; v_gene: TRBV15; j_gene: TRBJ1-4
CDR3nt: TGTGCCAGCAGCGTAGCCGGGACAGGGTACCACGAGCAGTACTTC; CDR3aa: CASSVAGTGYHEQYF; d_gene: TRBD1; abundance: many; v_gene: TRBV9; j_gene: TRBJ2-7
CDR3nt: TGCGCCAGCAGCTTTCGGGGGTCAGAAGATACGCAGTATTTT; CDR3aa: CASSFRGSEDTQYF; d_gene: NA; abundance: many; v_gene: TRBV5-1; j_gene: TRBJ2-3
CDR3nt: TGTGCCAGCAGTTTATTTACAGGGGGTTACAATGAGCAGTTCTTC; CDR3aa: CASSLFTGGYNEQFF; d_gene: TRBD1; abundance: many; v_gene: TRBV27; j_gene: TRBJ2-1
CDR3nt: TGCAGTGCTGGGGGGGGGACTAGCGGGGGTAACTCCTACAATGAGCAGTTCTTC; CDR3aa: CSAGGGTSGGNSYNEQFF; d_gene: TRBD2; abundance: many; v_gene: TRBV20-1; j_gene: TRBJ2-1
CDR3nt: TGTGCCAGTAGTCCAGGATGGGACAGGAACACCGGGGAGCTGTTTTTT; CDR3aa: CASSPGWDRNTGELFF; d_gene: TRBD1; abundance: many; v_gene: TRBV19; j_gene: TRBJ2-2
CDR3nt: TGTGCCAGCAGCCCTCCGTGGGTGGGGATAAACAATGAGCAGTTCTTC; CDR3aa: CASSPPWVGINNEQFF; d_gene: NA; abundance: few; v_gene: TRBV7-8; j_gene: TRBJ2-1
CDR3nt: TGTGCCAGCAGTTTACATAGCGGCAGACGTGAAGCTTTCTTT; CDR3aa: CASSLHSGRREAFF; d_gene: NA; abundance: few; v_gene: TRBV12-3/TRBV12-4; j_gene: TRBJ1-1
CDR3nt: TGTGCCAGCAGTGTCATTCAGGGCAGCCAGACCCAGTACTTC; CDR3aa: CASSVIQGSQTQYF; d_gene: NA; abundance: many; v_gene: TRBV2; j_gene: TRBJ2-5
CDR3nt: TGTGCCAGCAGCCCTGACAGGGAGCACTATGGCTACACCTTC; CDR3aa: CASSPDREHYGYTF; d_gene: TRBD1; abundance: many; v_gene: TRBV12-3/TRBV12-4; j_gene: TRBJ1-2